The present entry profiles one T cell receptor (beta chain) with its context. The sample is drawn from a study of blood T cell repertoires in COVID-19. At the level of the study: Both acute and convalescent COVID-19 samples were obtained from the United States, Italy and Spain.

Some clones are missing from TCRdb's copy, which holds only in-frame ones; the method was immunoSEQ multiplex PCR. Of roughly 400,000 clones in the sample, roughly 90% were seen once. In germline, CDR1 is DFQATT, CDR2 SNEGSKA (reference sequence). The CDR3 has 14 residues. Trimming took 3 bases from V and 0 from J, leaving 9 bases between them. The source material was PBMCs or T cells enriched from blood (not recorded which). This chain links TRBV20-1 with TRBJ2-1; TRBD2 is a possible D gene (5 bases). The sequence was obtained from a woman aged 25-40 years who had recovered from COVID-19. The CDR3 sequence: CSASGGDSYNEQFF. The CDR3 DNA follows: TGCAGTGCTAGTGGAGGAGACTCCTACAATGAGCAGTTCTTC.